This T cell receptor (beta chain) comes out of a study of T cell repertoires in cytomegalovirus infection. In regard to this clonotype: Its cognate antigen is unknown.

The germline V gene has CDR1 KGHDR and CDR2 SFDVKD. The CDR3 runs 13 residues. Trimming pared 9 bases from V and 2 bases from J, leaving 9 bases between. MiXCR, run by TCRdb on the reads, gives a single entry per CDR3 protein. The sample holds hundreds of thousands of distinct CDR3 sequences, roughly 46% seen once. The starting material was cultured PBMCs, obtained from culture after CMV antigen stimulation. The chain recombines TRBV24-1 with TRBJ2-2; D call uncertain. The TCR originated in a human donor in good health (CMV status not recorded). Some clones in this sample may be carry-over from other donors' samples. The CDR3 coding sequence is TGTGCCACCCGAGATCAAAACACCGGGGAGCTGTTTTTT. Translated: CATRDQNTGELFF.